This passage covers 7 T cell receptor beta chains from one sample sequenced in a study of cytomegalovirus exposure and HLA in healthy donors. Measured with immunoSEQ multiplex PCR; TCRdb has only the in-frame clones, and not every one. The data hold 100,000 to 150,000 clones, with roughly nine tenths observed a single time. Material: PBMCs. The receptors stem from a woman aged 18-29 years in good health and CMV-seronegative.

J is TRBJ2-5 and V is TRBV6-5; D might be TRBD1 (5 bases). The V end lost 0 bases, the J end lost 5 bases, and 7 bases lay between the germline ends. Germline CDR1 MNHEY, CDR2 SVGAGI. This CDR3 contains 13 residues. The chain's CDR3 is CASSYSTAETQYF. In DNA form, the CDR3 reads TGTGCCAGCAGTTACTCGACAGCCGAGACCCAGTACTTC.

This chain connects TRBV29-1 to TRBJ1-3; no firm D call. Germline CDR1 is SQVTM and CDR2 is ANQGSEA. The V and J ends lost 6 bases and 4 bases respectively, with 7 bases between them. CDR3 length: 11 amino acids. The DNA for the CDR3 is TGCAGCGTCCAGTGGGGAAACACCATATATTTT. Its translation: CSVQWGNTIYF. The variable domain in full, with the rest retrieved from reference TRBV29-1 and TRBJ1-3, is SAVISQKPSRDICQRGTSLTIQCQVDSQVTMMFWYRQQPGQSLTLIATANQGSEATYESGFVIDKFPISRPNLTFSTLTVSNMSPEDSSIYLCSVQWGNTIYFGEGSWLTVV.

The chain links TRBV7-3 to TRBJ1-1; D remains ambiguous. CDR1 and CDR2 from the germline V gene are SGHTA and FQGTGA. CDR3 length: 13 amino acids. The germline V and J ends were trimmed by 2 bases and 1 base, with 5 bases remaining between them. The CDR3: CASSLVANTEAFF. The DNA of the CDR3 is TGTGCCAGCAGCTTAGTGGCGAACACTGAAGCTTTCTTT.

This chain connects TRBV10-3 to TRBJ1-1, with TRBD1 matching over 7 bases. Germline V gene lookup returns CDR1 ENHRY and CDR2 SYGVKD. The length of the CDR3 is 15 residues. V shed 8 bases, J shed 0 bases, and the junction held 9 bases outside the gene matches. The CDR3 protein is CAIGPQGGMNTEAFF. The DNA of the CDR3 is TGTGCCATCGGACCCCAGGGGGGCATGAACACTGAAGCTTTCTTT.

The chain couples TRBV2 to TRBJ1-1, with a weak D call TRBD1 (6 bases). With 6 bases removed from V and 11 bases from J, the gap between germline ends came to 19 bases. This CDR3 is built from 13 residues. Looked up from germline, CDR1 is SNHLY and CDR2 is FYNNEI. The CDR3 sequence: CASSATGLAVAFF. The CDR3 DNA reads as TGTGCCAGCAGCGCGACAGGTTTGGCGGTCGCTTTCTTT.

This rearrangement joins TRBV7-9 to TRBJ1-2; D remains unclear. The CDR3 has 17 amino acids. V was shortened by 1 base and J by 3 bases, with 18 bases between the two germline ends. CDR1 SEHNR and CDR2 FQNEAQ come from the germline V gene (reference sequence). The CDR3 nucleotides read TGTGCCAGCAGCTTAGGACGGCGGCGGCAAGAGGACTATGGCTACACCTTC. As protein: CASSLGRRRQEDYGYTF.

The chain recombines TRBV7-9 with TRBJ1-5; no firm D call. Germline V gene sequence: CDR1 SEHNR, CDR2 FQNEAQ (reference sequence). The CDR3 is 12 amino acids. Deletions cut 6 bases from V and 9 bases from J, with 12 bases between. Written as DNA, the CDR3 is TGTGCCAGCAGTCCTTTGGGGAGGCCCCAGCATTTT. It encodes CASSPLGRPQHF.